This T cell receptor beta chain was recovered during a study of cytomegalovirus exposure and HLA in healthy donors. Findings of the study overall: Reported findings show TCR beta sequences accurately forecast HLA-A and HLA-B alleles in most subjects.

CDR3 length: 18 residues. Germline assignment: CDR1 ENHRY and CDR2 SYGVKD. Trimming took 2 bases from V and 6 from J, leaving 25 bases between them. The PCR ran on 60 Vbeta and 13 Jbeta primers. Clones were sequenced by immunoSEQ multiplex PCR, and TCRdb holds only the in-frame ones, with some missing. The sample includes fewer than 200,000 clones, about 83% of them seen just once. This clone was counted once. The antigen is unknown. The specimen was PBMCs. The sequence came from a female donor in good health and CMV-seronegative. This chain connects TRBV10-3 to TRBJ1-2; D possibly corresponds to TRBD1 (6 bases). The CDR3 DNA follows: TGTGCCATCAGTGAGAGGGTCCCAGGGGACCCATTAACTGATGGCTACACCTTC. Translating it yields CAISERVPGDPLTDGYTF.